This is a list of T cell receptor beta chains from one sample in a study of beta chain features in type 1 diabetes. TCRdb's table, derived via immunoSEQ multiplex PCR, lists solely in-frame clones and lacks some. The sample has 400,000 or so clones; over 8.5% are singletons. Sequenced input: central memory CD4+ T cells from blood. These receptors originate from a man aged 25-45 years with type 1 diabetes. Both conserved end residues are part of each CDR3. The order of the fields is clone size, D gene, V gene, J gene, CDR3 DNA, CDR3 protein. The D gene is left open where the match is weak. Expanded clones get a size class; other rows say once, few or many, or leave the size out.

abundance: -
d_gene: TRBD1
v_gene: TRBV11-2
j_gene: TRBJ1-5
CDR3nt: TGTGCCAGCAGCTTACAGTCAGGGGGCGCGGATCAGCCCCAGCATTTT
CDR3aa: CASSLQSGGADQPQHF

abundance: few
d_gene: TRBD1
v_gene: TRBV5-6
j_gene: TRBJ1-1
CDR3nt: TGTGCCAGCAGCTTAGACAGGGGCTTTAACACTGAAGCTTTCTTT
CDR3aa: CASSLDRGFNTEAFF

abundance: -
d_gene: -
v_gene: TRBV28
j_gene: TRBJ2-2
CDR3nt: TGTGCCAGCAGTCGCACCGGGGAGCTGTTTTTT
CDR3aa: CASSRTGELFF

abundance: -
d_gene: TRBD2
v_gene: TRBV5-1
j_gene: TRBJ2-7
CDR3nt: TGCGCCAGCAGCAGCGCCAGCGGGACGTTCTCCTACGAGCAGTACTTC
CDR3aa: CASSSASGTFSYEQYF

abundance: -
d_gene: -
v_gene: TRBV7-7
j_gene: TRBJ2-5
CDR3nt: TGTGCCAGCAGCCCCGGACGGGGCCAGTACTTC
CDR3aa: CASSPGRGQYF

abundance: few
d_gene: TRBD1
v_gene: TRBV6-4
j_gene: TRBJ2-1
CDR3nt: TGTGCCAGCAGCGGACAGGGGAACAATGAGCAGTTCTTC
CDR3aa: CASSGQGNNEQFF

abundance: -
d_gene: TRBD2
v_gene: TRBV4-1
j_gene: TRBJ2-1
CDR3nt: TGCGCCAGCAGTCCAGCGGGACGATCCAATGAGCAGTTCTTC
CDR3aa: CASSPAGRSNEQFF

abundance: few
d_gene: TRBD2
v_gene: TRBV7-3
j_gene: TRBJ2-1
CDR3nt: TGTGCCAGCAGCTTAGTAGTTGGGACTAGCGGGTCCAATGAGCAGTTCTTC
CDR3aa: CASSLVVGTSGSNEQFF

abundance: few
d_gene: -
v_gene: TRBV2
j_gene: TRBJ2-3
CDR3nt: TGTGCCAGCATACGGCAGCCGACAGATACGCAGTATTTT
CDR3aa: CASIRQPTDTQYF

abundance: many
d_gene: -
v_gene: TRBV4-2
j_gene: TRBJ1-4
CDR3nt: TGTGCCAGCAGCCAGGCAGCGACGGCAACTAATGAAAAACTGTTTTTT
CDR3aa: CASSQAATATNEKLFF

abundance: -
d_gene: -
v_gene: TRBV2
j_gene: TRBJ2-7
CDR3nt: TGTGCCAGCAGATCCCCAGGCTACGAGCAGTACTTC
CDR3aa: CASRSPGYEQYF

abundance: -
d_gene: -
v_gene: TRBV7-9
j_gene: TRBJ2-1
CDR3nt: TGTGCCAGCAGCCGAGTGGGGTTGATCGGGTCCTACAATGAGCAGTTCTTC
CDR3aa: CASSRVGLIGSYNEQFF

abundance: few
d_gene: -
v_gene: TRBV12-5
j_gene: TRBJ1-5
CDR3nt: TGTGCTAGTGGTTTAGCGGGCGCGGGTCAGCCCCAGCATTTT
CDR3aa: CASGLAGAGQPQHF

abundance: -
d_gene: -
v_gene: TRBV28
j_gene: TRBJ2-7
CDR3nt: TGTGCCAGCAGTTCTCAATCGGGTTTCTCCTACGAGCAGTACTTC
CDR3aa: CASSSQSGFSYEQYF

abundance: few
d_gene: -
v_gene: TRBV27
j_gene: TRBJ1-6
CDR3nt: TGTGCCAGCAGTTTCGGAGGGCCGAGCTCATATAATTCACCCCTCCACTTT
CDR3aa: CASSFGGPSSYNSPLHF

abundance: many
d_gene: TRBD1
v_gene: TRBV18
j_gene: TRBJ1-5
CDR3nt: TGTGCCAGCTCACCCAAGGGACAGGGCAATCAGCCCCAGCATTTT
CDR3aa: CASSPKGQGNQPQHF

abundance: -
d_gene: TRBD2
v_gene: TRBV6-5
j_gene: TRBJ2-2
CDR3nt: TGTGCCAGCAGGTCTAGCGGGGTGAACACCGGGGAGCTGTTTTTT
CDR3aa: CASRSSGVNTGELFF

abundance: -
d_gene: TRBD1
v_gene: TRBV28
j_gene: TRBJ2-5
CDR3nt: TGTGCCAGCAGTTCCTCAAACAGGGGAACCTGGTACTTC
CDR3aa: CASSSSNRGTWYF

abundance: many
d_gene: -
v_gene: TRBV23-1
j_gene: TRBJ2-7
CDR3nt: TGCGCCAGCAGTCACGGGACCACCTACGAGCAGTACTTC
CDR3aa: CASSHGTTYEQYF

abundance: few
d_gene: -
v_gene: TRBV5-1
j_gene: TRBJ2-3
CDR3nt: TGCGCCAGCAGCTTGGTCGGCGGAAGCACAGATACGCAGTATTTT
CDR3aa: CASSLVGGSTDTQYF

abundance: few
d_gene: -
v_gene: TRBV7-9
j_gene: TRBJ2-1
CDR3nt: TGTGCCAGCAGCTTATCGTACAGGGCTATTTTCAATGAGCAGTTCTTC
CDR3aa: CASSLSYRAIFNEQFF

abundance: -
d_gene: TRBD1
v_gene: TRBV27
j_gene: TRBJ1-5
CDR3nt: TGTGCCAGCAGTATCCGGGACAGCCTTCGCAATCAGCCCCAGCATTTT
CDR3aa: CASSIRDSLRNQPQHF

abundance: few
d_gene: TRBD2
v_gene: TRBV7-2
j_gene: TRBJ2-2
CDR3nt: TGTGCCAGTTCCCCGGGGACTAGCGGAATCACCGGGGAGCTGTTTTTT
CDR3aa: CASSPGTSGITGELFF

abundance: -
d_gene: -
v_gene: TRBV30
j_gene: TRBJ1-1
CDR3nt: TGTGCCTGGAGTGTACGGGGGAGCGACACTGAAGCTTTCTTT
CDR3aa: CAWSVRGSDTEAFF

abundance: many
d_gene: TRBD2
v_gene: TRBV25-1
j_gene: TRBJ2-5
CDR3nt: TGTGCCAGCAGACCGGGACTAGCGGAACAAGAGACCCAGTACTTC
CDR3aa: CASRPGLAEQETQYF

abundance: -
d_gene: TRBD1
v_gene: TRBV5-1
j_gene: TRBJ1-2
CDR3nt: TGCGCCAGCAGCTTCGACAGGGCTGGCTACACCTTC
CDR3aa: CASSFDRAGYTF

abundance: few
d_gene: TRBD1
v_gene: TRBV7-8
j_gene: TRBJ1-2
CDR3nt: TGTGCCAGCAGCTTAGCATCGGGACAGGGAAACTATGGCTACACCTTC
CDR3aa: CASSLASGQGNYGYTF

abundance: many
d_gene: -
v_gene: TRBV18
j_gene: TRBJ1-1
CDR3nt: TGTGCCAGCTCACCCCAGGGGTCCGAAGCTTTCTTT
CDR3aa: CASSPQGSEAFF

abundance: -
d_gene: -
v_gene: TRBV6-4
j_gene: TRBJ1-1
CDR3nt: TGTGCCAGCAGTTCCATCGGGGGGAACACTGAAGCTTTCTTT
CDR3aa: CASSSIGGNTEAFF

abundance: -
d_gene: TRBD1
v_gene: TRBV10-1
j_gene: TRBJ2-1
CDR3nt: TGCGCCAGCAGTGAAGGCGGGACAGGTCACAATGAGCAGTTCTTC
CDR3aa: CASSEGGTGHNEQFF

abundance: few
d_gene: -
v_gene: TRBV27
j_gene: TRBJ1-1
CDR3nt: TGTGCCAGCAGTTCCGCGCGTACAATGAACACTGAAGCTTTCTTT
CDR3aa: CASSSARTMNTEAFF

abundance: once
d_gene: TRBD1
v_gene: TRBV2
j_gene: TRBJ1-5
CDR3nt: TGTGCCAGCAGTGGGACAGGACGAAATCAGCCCCAGCATTTT
CDR3aa: CASSGTGRNQPQHF

abundance: few
d_gene: -
v_gene: TRBV19
j_gene: TRBJ2-7
CDR3nt: TGTGCCAGTAGTATCGGACTGGTTTACTACGAGCAGTACTTC
CDR3aa: CASSIGLVYYEQYF

abundance: many
d_gene: -
v_gene: TRBV6-5
j_gene: TRBJ2-3
CDR3nt: TGTGCCAGCAGTTCTAACACAGATACGCAGTATTTT
CDR3aa: CASSSNTDTQYF

abundance: many
d_gene: TRBD2
v_gene: TRBV14
j_gene: TRBJ2-7
CDR3nt: TGTGCCAGCAGCCGACTAGCGGGAGACATTTACGAGCAGTACTTC
CDR3aa: CASSRLAGDIYEQYF

abundance: few
d_gene: -
v_gene: TRBV7-2
j_gene: TRBJ2-4
CDR3nt: TGTGCCAGCAGTCAGGGGTTAGCCAAAAACATTCAGTACTTC
CDR3aa: CASSQGLAKNIQYF

abundance: few
d_gene: -
v_gene: TRBV7-2
j_gene: TRBJ2-7
CDR3nt: TGTGCCAGCAGCTTTCCTAGGGAGGGGGCGAGGGAGCAGTACTTC
CDR3aa: CASSFPREGAREQYF

abundance: -
d_gene: TRBD1
v_gene: TRBV4-3
j_gene: TRBJ1-4
CDR3nt: TGCGCCAGCAGCCAATACGCCAGACAGGGGAAAAATGAAAAACTGTTTTTT
CDR3aa: CASSQYARQGKNEKLFF

abundance: -
d_gene: -
v_gene: TRBV28
j_gene: TRBJ2-7
CDR3nt: TGTGCCAGCAGGGGGTTCCCCTCCTACGAGCAGTACTTC
CDR3aa: CASRGFPSYEQYF

abundance: few
d_gene: TRBD1
v_gene: TRBV5-4
j_gene: TRBJ2-7
CDR3nt: TGTGCCAGCAGCGCCCCCCCGGGACAGGGGGCGAACGAGCAGTACTTC
CDR3aa: CASSAPPGQGANEQYF

abundance: few
d_gene: TRBD2
v_gene: TRBV4-3
j_gene: TRBJ2-1
CDR3nt: TGCGCCAGCAGCCAAAGACCTAGCGGGAGGGAGAATGAGCAGTTCTTC
CDR3aa: CASSQRPSGRENEQFF

abundance: -
d_gene: -
v_gene: TRBV15
j_gene: TRBJ1-5
CDR3nt: TGTGCCACCAGCAGAGAGGACTATCAGCCCCAGCATTTT
CDR3aa: CATSREDYQPQHF

abundance: many
d_gene: -
v_gene: TRBV6-1
j_gene: TRBJ2-7
CDR3nt: TGTGCCAGCAGTGAAGCAGGAGGGTCGGGCAGCCAGCAGTACTTC
CDR3aa: CASSEAGGSGSQQYF

abundance: -
d_gene: -
v_gene: TRBV19
j_gene: TRBJ1-5
CDR3nt: TGTGCCAGTACCAAGAGGGGGGAGCGCGATCAGCCCCAGCATTTT
CDR3aa: CASTKRGERDQPQHF

abundance: -
d_gene: -
v_gene: TRBV2
j_gene: TRBJ2-7
CDR3nt: TGTGCCAGCAGTGAAGGGGGCGTGGTCGACGAGCAGTACTTC
CDR3aa: CASSEGGVVDEQYF

abundance: -
d_gene: TRBD1
v_gene: TRBV6-6
j_gene: TRBJ1-1
CDR3nt: TGTGCCAGCAGTTACCAATTAACAGGGGAGGGCACTGAAGCTTTCTTT
CDR3aa: CASSYQLTGEGTEAFF

abundance: -
d_gene: -
v_gene: TRBV7-2
j_gene: TRBJ2-7
CDR3nt: TGTGCCAGCAGCCCGAGGGCGGTTGGCTACGAGCAGTACTTC
CDR3aa: CASSPRAVGYEQYF

abundance: few
d_gene: TRBD1
v_gene: TRBV7-6
j_gene: TRBJ1-5
CDR3nt: TGTGCCAGCAGCTTAGTTCCCGGGACAGGGGGTCCCAATCAGCCCCAGCATTTT
CDR3aa: CASSLVPGTGGPNQPQHF

abundance: -
d_gene: -
v_gene: TRBV5-4
j_gene: TRBJ2-7
CDR3nt: TGTGCCAGCAGCTTGGCTCGTTCTCGCGAGCAGTACTTC
CDR3aa: CASSLARSREQYF

abundance: -
d_gene: -
v_gene: TRBV4-3
j_gene: TRBJ2-5
CDR3nt: TGCGCCAGCAGCCCACTACTTGTTGAGACCCAGTACTTC
CDR3aa: CASSPLLVETQYF

abundance: -
d_gene: -
v_gene: TRBV7-2
j_gene: TRBJ2-7
CDR3nt: TGTGCCAGCAGCTCCGACTATGTTAGGGGAGACGAGCAGTACTTC
CDR3aa: CASSSDYVRGDEQYF

abundance: -
d_gene: -
v_gene: TRBV4-2
j_gene: TRBJ2-1
CDR3nt: TGTGCCAGCAGCCCCCTAATGGGGGGCAATGAGCAGTTCTTC
CDR3aa: CASSPLMGGNEQFF

abundance: -
d_gene: TRBD2
v_gene: TRBV19
j_gene: TRBJ2-3
CDR3nt: TGTGCCAGTAGGCGGGGGGCCCTCCTGACAGATACGCAGTATTTT
CDR3aa: CASRRGALLTDTQYF

abundance: many
d_gene: -
v_gene: TRBV14
j_gene: TRBJ1-4
CDR3nt: TGTGCCAGCAGCCGAGGCAGGGCTGCAACTAATGAAAAACTGTTTTTT
CDR3aa: CASSRGRAATNEKLFF

abundance: few
d_gene: -
v_gene: TRBV11-2
j_gene: TRBJ2-6
CDR3nt: TGTGCCAGCATGCGTTCTGACTGGGCGACTAGTCAGGGGGCCAACGTCCTGACTTTC
CDR3aa: CASMRSDWATSQGANVLTF

abundance: -
d_gene: -
v_gene: TRBV5-5
j_gene: TRBJ2-2
CDR3nt: TGTGCCAGCAGCTCCCTCCAGGGCACCGGGGAGCTGTTTTTT
CDR3aa: CASSSLQGTGELFF

abundance: -
d_gene: TRBD1
v_gene: TRBV7-9
j_gene: TRBJ1-1
CDR3nt: TGTGCCAGCAGCTCCCTGGACAGGGGGGGTTCATCCGACACTGAAGCTTTCTTT
CDR3aa: CASSSLDRGGSSDTEAFF

abundance: -
d_gene: -
v_gene: TRBV28
j_gene: TRBJ2-2
CDR3nt: TGTGCCAGCAATTTCGACAGGTCGGGTAGCACCGGGGAGCTGTTTTTT
CDR3aa: CASNFDRSGSTGELFF